The text below deals with one T cell receptor beta chain. Which antigen it targets is not known. Per-base quality was not reported, and no clone a single base away is much larger than it. These data belong to a study of beta chain features in type 1 diabetes (dated by TCRdb to the late 2010s). Study-level background: Mean age, gender distribution, total cell number and subset yield did not differ between patients and healthy donors. Across all samples, approximately 100 million sorted cells were examined, and cell number per subset correlated strongly with RNA yield. In the study, TCRB repertoires of sorted circulating CD4+ T cell subsets from recently diagnosed type 1 diabetes patients were compared with those of matched healthy donors. Regulatory and stem cell-like memory subsets were isolated from only 8 patients and roughly 8 healthy donors, whereas naive and central memory subsets came from all 30 or so donors.

Each donor gave one peripheral blood draw, averaging approximately 110 mL, which was collected into heparinised tubes. A BD FACSAria II and a panel including CD45RO, CCR7, CD25, CD127, CD95 and CD27 were used to sort naive, central memory, regulatory and stem cell-like memory CD4+ T cells. Every sorted population had a purity above 98%. PBMCs were isolated immediately by Lymphoprep density gradient centrifugation and stained directly without culture. To minimize batch effects, samples were stained and sorted in pairs, one healthy donor with one patient per experiment. The High Capacity cDNA Reverse Transcription Kit was used to reverse transcribe all of the isolated RNA, meaning that expressed TCRB transcripts were what got sequenced. Deep immunoSEQ sequencing was applied to naive, central memory and regulatory T cell samples, giving an average of about 3.8 million total reads per sample. After sorted cells were lysed in RLT buffer, RNA was extracted with DNase-treated RNeasy Micro or Mini kits, with the choice depending on cell number. To prevent cross-contamination, each cell subset was processed individually, whereas patient and healthy donor samples were processed jointly. The immunoSEQ multiplex PCR was used to amplify TCRB sequences from cDNA, generating 87-bp fragments that spanned the CDR3 region. Sequencing of the amplicons was done on the Illumina HiSeq platform. The paper's processing steps were these. Synthetic template baselines were used to correct PCR bias computationally, reads within Hamming distance 2 were collapsed together, and singletons that could not be merged were discarded. Reads were aligned against IMGT so that V, D and J genes, CDR3 length and insertions or deletions at six rearrangement sites could be assigned. Within each subset, clonotype counts were normalized to the number of sorted cells before true diversity and Gini coefficients were calculated with the tcR R package. The overlap coefficient, calculated on TCRB nucleotide sequences, was used to quantify repertoire sharing. As a proxy for the pre-selection repertoire, out-of-frame TCRB sequences from naive cells were analyzed. TCRdb retrieved this table from immuneACCESS and kept in-frame rearrangements only. Not all clones are present; in checked studies, unresolved V genes account for under half, and no reason is known for the remainder. The V and J calls and clone size come from that table; D and trimming were worked out from the DNA. The sample records some 410,000 clones, roughly 14% of which are singletons. The top ten clonotypes cover roughly 0.038% of the sample.

From the cysteine up to the phenylalanine, the CDR3 has a length of 14 residues. Only the CDR3 DNA is retained, 42 bases long and in frame from the first base. Taken from the germline V gene, the CDR1 and CDR2 loops are MNHEY and SVGAGI. The junction carries 16 bases between V and J, which are trimmed by 7 bases and 6 bases respectively. Here is what the overall study found, with its caveats: Because the HLA sub-analyses included only small numbers of individuals, any influence of HLA type on TCRB rearrangement was left unresolved. A moderate but significant shortening of TCRB CDR3 length was observed in type 1 diabetes patients in all four CD4+ subsets. Naive, central memory and regulatory TCRB repertoires appeared more similar among patients than among healthy donors. At VDJ recombination sites, patients with type 1 diabetes made fewer insertions and deleted more nucleotides, a pattern implying thymic rearrangement abnormalities. Because cDNA was sequenced instead of genomic DNA, activated cells with high expression could be over-represented, although the groups did not differ in activation or CD3 levels. Shorter templates might have been favored by PCR, but patient and control samples were amplified and corrected together, so both groups would have been affected equally by any skew.

This chain is built from TRBV6-5 and TRBJ1-5; perhaps TRBD1 is the D gene, with 6 bases matching. Sequencing used naive CD4+ T cells from blood. This specimen's cell subset or site label, per the study, means: true naive CD4+ T cells. This receptor was taken from a man aged 25 to 45 in good health. The sequence in DNA is TGTGCCAGCAAGTCCGGGACACCAGGTCAGCCCCAGCATTTT. Its translation is CASKSGTPGQPQHF.